The 30 T cell receptor beta chains in this list originate from one sample, sequenced in a study of human T cells and chemical hapten exposure. Time point described: pre-sensitization, week 0. Treatment denoted: therapeutic diphenylcyclopropenone sensitization with weekly scalp DPC. Via MiXCR, TCRdb re-called the RACE reads, giving one row per CDR3 protein. The sample includes approximately 260,000 distinct CDR3 sequences, approximately 8.6% of them seen just once. The sequences come from whole blood, collected in connection with sensitization to the hapten diphenylcyclopropenone (DPC). The receptors derive from a woman aged 40 to 50 with alopecia areata. Some clones in this sample may be carry-over from other donors' samples.

In its sample, this clonotype was seen a few times. The chain uses TRBV6-2 or TRBV6-3 and TRBJ1-1; possibly TRBD1 for D (5 bases). Trimming left V 4 bases short and J 10 bases short, with 10 bases between. The CDR3 is 11 amino acids. Germline lookup yields CDR1 MNHEY and CDR2 SVGEGT. CDR3 coding DNA: TGTGCCAGCAGTTTGGGGCTTGCAGCTTTCTTT. Translating it yields CASSLGLAAFF.

The CDR3 is CASSVDGGRTDTQYF. The CDR3 DNA reads as TGTGCCAGCAGCGTAGATGGAGGGCGCACAGATACGCAGTATTTT. This chain joins TRBV9 and TRBJ2-3, with a weak D call TRBD2 (6 bases). In germline, CDR1 is SGDLS, CDR2 YYNGEE. CDR3 length: 15 amino acids. The V end was cut by 0 bases, the J end by 1 base, with 9 bases between.

This clonotype was seen more than once but under ten times. The rearrangement joins TRBV7-2 to TRBJ2-3; no firm D call. The CDR3 has 13 amino acids. Germline CDR1 is SGHTA and CDR2 is FQGNSA. The V and J ends lost 3 bases and 1 base respectively, with 5 bases between them. CDR3 coding DNA: TGTGCCAGCAGCTTTTATGGCACAGATACGCAGTATTTT. Protein product: CASSFYGTDTQYF. The variable domain in full, completed from reference TRBV7-2 and TRBJ2-3, reads GAGVSQSPSNKVTEKGKDVELRCDPISGHTALYWYRQSLGQGLEFLIYFQGNSAPDKSGLPSDRFSAERTGGSVSTLTIQRTQQEDSAVYLCASSFYGTDTQYFGPGTRLTVL.

The V gene is TRBV10-2, the J gene TRBJ2-1; weak D call: TRBD2 (5 bases). CDR1 is WSHSY and CDR2 is SAAADI in the germline V gene. The CDR3 sequence is 13 residues long. V gave up 7 bases and J gave up 8 bases, with 15 bases separating them. The CDR3 region is CASKMSSRDEQFF. For the CDR3, the DNA is TGCGCCAGCAAGATGAGCTCGCGGGATGAGCAGTTCTTC.

V and J are TRBV6-5 and TRBJ1-1, with a tentative D call TRBD1 (6 bases). The CDR3 is 14 amino acids. Germline V lookup: CDR1 MNHEY, CDR2 SVGAGI. Between the trimmed V and J ends, which lost 2 bases and 6 bases, there was a span of 13 bases. The CDR3 DNA reads TGTGCCAGCAGTTACGGGGGCGTACCTTCTGAAGCTTTCTTT. This sequence encodes CASSYGGVPSEAFF.

This clonotype has a handful of counts. The genes are TRBV29-1 and TRBJ1-2, with D possibly being TRBD1 (6 bases). Germline V CDR1 and CDR2: SQVTM, ANQGSEA. The CDR3 totals 14 residues. The germline V and J ends were trimmed by 0 bases and 4 bases, with 12 bases remaining between them. The CDR3 reads CSVEDQGIGYGYTF. The DNA for the CDR3 is TGCAGCGTTGAAGATCAGGGGATTGGCTATGGCTACACCTTC.

This clonotype has only a few counts. This chain links TRBV3-1 with TRBJ1-5; D may be TRBD1 (6 bases). This CDR3 has 17 amino acids. Germline values: CDR1 LGHDT, CDR2 YNNKEL (reference sequence). Trimming stripped 5 bases from V and 2 bases from J, with 19 bases between. The CDR3 loop is CASSGSTGLLGNQPQHF. The CDR3 DNA is TGTGCCAGCAGCGGAAGCACAGGGCTTCTGGGCAATCAGCCCCAGCATTTT. Combining the CDR3 with reference TRBV3-1 and TRBJ1-5 gives the whole variable domain DTAVSQTPKYLVTQMGNDKSIKCEQNLGHDTMYWYKQDSKKFLKIMFSYNNKELIINETVPNRFSPKSPDKAHLNLHINSLELGDSAVYFCASSGSTGLLGNQPQHFGDGTRLSIL.

In this sample, this clonotype turned up a few times. This chain uses TRBV28 with TRBJ2-3; perhaps TRBD2 as D (5 bases). This CDR3 is 12 amino acids long. Germline CDR1 MDHEN, CDR2 SYDVKM. V was shortened by 4 bases and J by 5 bases, with 7 bases between the two germline ends. DNA of the CDR3: TGTGCCAGCAGTTCACGGGAAGATACGCAGTATTTT. It yields the protein CASSSREDTQYF.

The chain couples TRBV5-1 to TRBJ2-5; D not certain. CDR3 length: 14 amino acids. Germline assignment: CDR1 SGHRS and CDR2 YFSETQ. V shed 0 bases and J shed 4 bases, with 10 bases lying between them. The CDR3 sequence is CASSLEGATETQYF. In DNA, the CDR3 is TGCGCCAGCAGCTTGGAGGGCGCGACAGAGACCCAGTACTTC. The complete variable domain, with remaining parts taken from reference TRBV5-1 and TRBJ2-5, reads KAGVTQTPRYLIKTRGQQVTLSCSPISGHRSVSWYQQTPGQGLQFLFEYFSETQRNKGNFPGRFSGRQFSNSRSEMNVSTLELGDSALYLCASSLEGATETQYFGPGTRLLVL.

This rearrangement joins TRBV4-2 to TRBJ1-1; D ambiguous. Germline CDR1 and CDR2: LGHNA and YNFKEQ. The CDR3 contains 14 residues. Trimming removed 4 bases from V and 2 bases from J, with 11 bases in between. This CDR3 reads CASSRTLDNTEAFF. The DNA of the CDR3 is TGTGCCAGCAGCCGGACCCTGGATAACACTGAAGCTTTCTTT.

The chain carries TRBV9 and TRBJ2-1, with D maybe TRBD2 (6 bases). CDR1 is SGDLS, CDR2 YYNGEE, per germline. Trimming stripped 0 bases from V and 3 bases from J, with 13 bases between. CDR3 length equals 16 residues. The CDR3 DNA sequence: TGTGCCAGCAGCGTAGATTTGCGGGGCAACTACAATGAGCAGTTCTTC. It encodes CASSVDLRGNYNEQFF.

This clonotype was detected many times. This chain uses TRBV20-1 with TRBJ2-7; perhaps TRBD2 as D (5 bases). Germline loops: CDR1 DFQATT, CDR2 SNEGSKA (reference sequence). V dropped 5 bases and J dropped 6 bases, with 11 bases sitting between them. CDR3 length: 11 residues. The CDR3: CSAGLLGEQYF. As DNA, the CDR3 is TGCAGTGCTGGTTTACTAGGCGAGCAGTACTTC.

In this sample, this clonotype turned up many times. V usage is TRBV12-3 or TRBV12-4 and J usage is TRBJ2-3; 7 bases fit TRBD2. The junction had 7 bases not matched to a gene; V was cut back by 6 bases and J by 4 bases. This CDR3 is built from 14 residues. The CDR3 DNA is TGTGCCAGCAGCCCATCAGCGGGACCAGATACGCAGTATTTT. Translation: CASSPSAGPDTQYF.

This clonotype showed up many times. V is TRBV25-1 and J is TRBJ2-7; 9 bases match TRBD1. Trimming removed 6 bases from V and 7 bases from J; junction bases left unmatched: 7. Per germline, CDR1 MGHDK and CDR2 SYGVNS. This CDR3 is 13 amino acids long. DNA of the CDR3: TGTGCCAGCAGCGGGACAGGGTTGAGGGAGCAGTACTTC. Its protein product is CASSGTGLREQYF.

V gene TRBV29-1 combines with J gene TRBJ2-1; D may correspond to TRBD1 or TRBD2 (5 bases each). Germline values: CDR1 SQVTM, CDR2 ANQGSEA. Trimming took 6 bases from V and 7 from J, leaving 19 bases between them. This CDR3 has 14 amino acids. The CDR3 protein is CSVSGTATNNEQFF. The CDR3 DNA is TGCAGCGTCTCCGGGACCGCGACTAATAATGAGCAGTTCTTC.

The J gene is TRBJ1-3, the V gene TRBV7-9; D might be TRBD1 (5 bases). Trimming stripped 5 bases from V and 0 bases from J, with 8 bases between. Germline CDR1 reads SEHNR; CDR2 reads FQNEAQ (reference sequence). The CDR3 consists of 14 residues. This chain's CDR3 is CASSRGASGNTIYF. DNA for the CDR3: TGTGCCAGCAGCCGTGGGGCCTCTGGAAACACCATATATTTT.

This clonotype showed up just a few times. The rearrangement uses TRBV6-5 and TRBJ1-2; 7 bases match TRBD1. Looked up from germline, CDR1 is MNHEY and CDR2 is SVGAGI. The CDR3 loop spans 15 amino acids. V gave up 6 bases and J gave up 5 bases; unmatched junction bases: 12. The CDR3 region is CASSRTVTGEYGYTF. DNA of the CDR3: TGTGCCAGCAGCCGAACCGTTACAGGGGAATATGGCTACACCTTC.

The chain recombines TRBV5-1 with TRBJ2-3, with a tentative D call TRBD2 (6 bases). The CDR3 length is 14 residues. The germline CDR1 and CDR2 sequences are SGHRS and YFSETQ. V lost 2 bases and J 2 bases, leaving 9 bases between the germline ends. The CDR3 nucleotides are TGCGCCAGCAGCTTTCGGGAGTACACAGATACGCAGTATTTT. It codes for CASSFREYTDTQYF. The full variable domain, completed using reference TRBV5-1 and TRBJ2-3, is KAGVTQTPRYLIKTRGQQVTLSCSPISGHRSVSWYQQTPGQGLQFLFEYFSETQRNKGNFPGRFSGRQFSNSRSEMNVSTLELGDSALYLCASSFREYTDTQYFGPGTRLTVL.

There are many counts of this clonotype. The V call is TRBV6-2 or TRBV6-3, the J call TRBJ2-1; D uncertain. Per the germline V gene, CDR1 is MNHEY and CDR2 is SVGEGT. This CDR3 contains 15 residues. V lost 0 bases and J lost 8, with 14 bases in between. CDR3 DNA: TGTGCCAGCAGTTACTCGTACTCCCCGGCAGATGAGCAGTTCTTC. Its translation is CASSYSYSPADEQFF.

In its sample, this clonotype was seen many times. V usage is TRBV28 and J usage is TRBJ2-6; the D is unclear. The CDR3 loop spans 13 amino acids. Germline CDR1 reads MDHEN; CDR2 reads SYDVKM. V was cut by 6 bases and J by 0 bases, with 3 bases left in between. CDR3 in DNA: TGTGCCAGCAGCCCCTCTGGGGCCAACGTCCTGACTTTC. It translates to CASSPSGANVLTF.

This clonotype was counted a few times. This sequence joins TRBV28 and TRBJ2-3, with D possibly matching TRBD2 (6 bases). The V gene lost 4 bases and the J gene lost 1 base, with 12 bases spanning the gap. CDR3 length equals 15 residues. Germline V gene lookup returns CDR1 MDHEN and CDR2 SYDVKM. CDR3 in amino acids: CASSSGGTGTDTQYF. CDR3 in DNA: TGTGCCAGCAGTTCCGGGGGAACTGGCACAGATACGCAGTATTTT.

The chain links TRBV12-3 or TRBV12-4 to TRBJ2-1; D is possibly TRBD1 or TRBD2 (5 bases each). The CDR3 spans 14 residues. Trimming cost V 7 bases and J 2 bases, with 12 bases left between them. The CDR3 bases are TGTGCCAGCACCCGGGACGGCGCCTACAATGAGCAGTTCTTC. Translated: CASTRDGAYNEQFF.

This clonotype has only a few counts. The V call is TRBV9, the J call TRBJ1-2; 10 bases fit TRBD1. V shed 5 bases and J 3 bases; nucleotides not matched to a gene: 7. The CDR3 is made up of 15 amino acids. CDR1 and CDR2 from the germline V gene are SGDLS and YYNGEE. The CDR3 DNA sequence: TGTGCCAGCAGTGGGACAGGGGCGCCATACTATGGCTACACCTTC. Amino acid sequence: CASSGTGAPYYGYTF.

A few counts support this clonotype. This chain links TRBV6-5 with TRBJ2-3, with D possibly TRBD2 on 6 matching bases. The V end lost 4 bases, the J end lost 0 bases, and 14 bases lay between the germline ends. The CDR3 consists of 16 residues. In germline, CDR1 is MNHEY, CDR2 SVGAGI. The CDR3 sequence is CASSSPRGQSTDTQYF. As DNA, the CDR3 is TGTGCCAGCAGTTCGCCGCGGGGCCAAAGCACAGATACGCAGTATTTT.

This clonotype was observed many times. V usage is TRBV27 and J usage is TRBJ2-7; 7 bases line up with TRBD1. The trim removed 6 bases at V and 3 bases at J, leaving 5 bases unmatched. Germline loops: CDR1 MNHEY, CDR2 SMNVEV (reference sequence). The CDR3 is 13 amino acids. The CDR3 reads CASRRDSYYEQYF. CDR3 DNA sequence: TGTGCCAGCAGACGGGACAGCTACTACGAGCAGTACTTC.

V usage is TRBV2 and J usage is TRBJ1-5, with D hard to call. V lost 6 bases to trimming and J lost 9 bases, with 15 bases between them. Looked up from germline, CDR1 is SNHLY and CDR2 is FYNNEI. This CDR3 region has 13 residues. The DNA of the CDR3 is TGTGCCAGCAGCCGAGGGCCCTATCGGCCCCAGCATTTT. This translates into CASSRGPYRPQHF.

This clonotype appeared a single time. V gene TRBV6-6 combines with J gene TRBJ1-5, with D maybe TRBD1 (6 bases). The CDR3 is 14 amino acids. Trimming took 6 bases from V and 4 from J, leaving 13 bases between them. Germline-derived CDR1 and CDR2 are MNHNY and SVGAGI (reference sequence). In nucleotides, the CDR3 is TGTGCCAGCAGCTCCCGGACAGCTAATCAGCCCCAGCATTTT. This sequence encodes CASSSRTANQPQHF.

This clonotype has only a few counts. The genes are TRBV18 and TRBJ2-1; D is unresolved. Trimming took 3 bases from V and 3 from J, leaving 15 bases between them. Germline CDR1 reads KGHSH; CDR2 reads LQKENI. The CDR3 is 16 residues long. CDR3 region: CASSPPSSSGYNEQFF. In DNA, the CDR3 is TGTGCCAGCTCACCGCCTAGTAGCTCGGGCTACAATGAGCAGTTCTTC.

This clonotype was found many times. The rearrangement links TRBV7-8 to TRBJ2-5, with D possibly TRBD1 on 6 matching bases. The CDR3 sequence is 14 residues long. Trimming shortened V by 1 base and J by 9 bases, and 15 bases separated the two germline ends. Germline CDR1 reads SGHVS; CDR2 reads FQNEAQ. This CDR3 reads CASSLGDRSGAQYF. The CDR3 bases are TGTGCCAGCAGCTTAGGAGACAGGTCTGGGGCCCAGTACTTC.

This clonotype has a handful of counts. This chain connects TRBV28 to TRBJ1-5, with no clear D. The V end lost 4 bases, the J end lost 6 bases, and 16 bases lay between the germline ends. There are 15 residues in the CDR3. CDR1 MDHEN and CDR2 SYDVKM come from the germline V gene. The CDR3: CASSSSGRVGQPQHF. In DNA form, the CDR3 reads TGTGCCAGCAGTTCCTCGGGAAGGGTGGGTCAGCCCCAGCATTTT.